The 15 T cell receptor beta chains below were found in one sample sequenced in a study of Ad26.COV2.S vaccination and SARS-CoV-2 variants. Stated treatment: roughly 20 received Ad26.COV2.S at low or high dose, single or two shots; 5 received placebo; per-sample allocation not given. The study sampled participants on day 63 after the first vaccine or placebo injection. The method was immunoSEQ multiplex PCR; TCRdb's version includes in-frame clones alone and lacks a portion of them. The sample shows about 410,000 clones, 70% to 90% of them seen only once. The sequenced sample was peripheral blood, obtained in a trial of Ad26.COV2.S vaccine versus placebo. These receptors were collected from a person aged 18-60 years who received the Ad26.COV2.S COVID-19 vaccine or a placebo.

V gene TRBV5-1 combines with J gene TRBJ2-2, with unresolved D. This CDR3 has 15 amino acids. Germline-derived CDR1 and CDR2 are SGHRS and YFSETQ. The V and J ends lost 0 bases and 5 bases respectively, with 11 bases between them. CDR3 sequence reads: CASSLGTSRTGELFF. The CDR3 nucleotides read TGCGCCAGCAGCTTGGGGACCTCCCGGACCGGGGAGCTGTTTTTT.

The rearrangement links TRBV6-5 to TRBJ2-2; TRBD1 matches 9 bases. Germline V CDR1 and CDR2: MNHEY, SVGAGI. The CDR3 runs 15 residues. Trimming at V came to 2 bases and at J to 3 bases, leaving 1 base not matched to a gene. The CDR3 reads CASSYGDRDTGELFF. For the CDR3, the DNA is TGTGCCAGCAGTTACGGGGACAGGGACACCGGGGAGCTGTTTTTT.

The V and J genes are TRBV10-3 and TRBJ1-5; no firm D call. Germline loops: CDR1 ENHRY, CDR2 SYGVKD. There are 13 residues in the CDR3. V shed 11 bases and J shed 4 bases, with 15 bases lying between them. CDR3 nucleotide sequence: TGTGCCCAAGTGTCTACAAGGAATCAGCCCCAGCATTTT. Protein product: CAQVSTRNQPQHF.

The chain uses TRBV3-1 (or the pseudogene TRBV3-2) and TRBJ2-3, with 10 bases identical to TRBD2. The germline V gene encodes CDR1 LGHDT and CDR2 YNNKEL (reference sequence). The CDR3 spans 17 residues. Trimming at V came to 3 bases and at J to 6 bases, leaving 12 bases not matched to a gene. CDR3 in amino acids: CASSHIIERGGTDTQYF. The CDR3 DNA is TGTGCCAGCAGCCACATAATCGAGCGGGGGGGGACGGATACGCAGTATTTT.

This chain uses TRBV3-1 (or the pseudogene TRBV3-2) with TRBJ1-3; D uncertain. This CDR3 region has 16 residues. Germline CDR1 reads LGHDT; CDR2 reads YNNKEL (reference sequence). V was trimmed by 0 bases and J by 1 base, leaving 10 bases between them. The CDR3 DNA reads TGTGCCAGCAGCCAAGACTCGTGGGGTTCTGGAAACACCATATATTTT. This encodes CASSQDSWGSGNTIYF.

This chain uses TRBV5-4 with TRBJ2-5; TRBD1 aligns across 8 bases. Germline assignment: CDR1 SGHNT and CDR2 YYREEE (reference sequence). This CDR3 is 15 amino acids long. After removal of 0 bases from V and 4 bases from J, the junction contained 5 bases not matched to a gene. CDR3 loop: CASSLDRGIIETQYF. The CDR3 DNA sequence: TGTGCCAGCAGCTTGGACAGGGGGATTATAGAGACCCAGTACTTC.

The V gene is TRBV10-3, the J gene TRBJ2-2; possibly TRBD2 for D (5 bases). Trimming removed 10 bases from V and 2 bases from J, with 14 bases in between. CDR3 length: 14 residues. Germline-derived CDR1 and CDR2 are ENHRY and SYGVKD. This chain's CDR3 is CATASGPNTGELFF. The CDR3 nucleotides are TGTGCCACCGCAAGCGGACCTAACACCGGGGAGCTGTTTTTT.

The chain links TRBV4-1 to TRBJ2-2; unclear D gene. The germline V and J ends were trimmed by 0 bases and 4 bases, with 9 bases remaining between them. The CDR3 extends over 15 amino acids. The germline gives CDR1 MGHRA, CDR2 YSYEKL. The CDR3 coding sequence is TGCGCCAGCAGCCAAGAAGGCCGCGGCACCGGGGAGCTGTTTTTT. Protein sequence: CASSQEGRGTGELFF.

The rearrangement links TRBV5-6 to TRBJ1-6, with TRBD1 matching 9 bases. The CDR3 contains 15 residues. The germline CDR1 and CDR2 sequences are SGHDT and YYEEEE. Unmatched junction bases numbered 4, after V lost 1 base and J lost 8 bases. CDR3 sequence: CASSLRDREYSPLHF. CDR3 sequence (DNA): TGTGCCAGCAGCTTGCGGGACAGGGAATATTCACCCCTCCACTTT.

In its sample, this clone was seen a few times. The genes are TRBV9 and TRBJ1-3; D is perhaps TRBD1 (5 bases). Per the germline V gene, CDR1 is SGDLS and CDR2 is YYNGEE. V shed 0 bases and J shed 2 bases, with 12 bases lying between them. The CDR3 is 16 residues long. CDR3 bases: TGTGCCAGCAGCGTAGCGTGGGGGGACGCTGGAAACACCATATATTTT. It specifies CASSVAWGDAGNTIYF.

This rearrangement joins TRBV2 to TRBJ1-1; no firm D call. The CDR3 sequence is 12 residues long. From germline, CDR1 is SNHLY and CDR2 FYNNEI. V lost 8 bases, J lost 7 bases, and 14 bases lay in between. In DNA form, the CDR3 reads TGTGCCAGCCAAGGACTTGAAGGTGAAGCTTTCTTT. Translated: CASQGLEGEAFF.

This sequence joins TRBV4-1 and TRBJ2-7; D not resolved. Trimming stripped 2 bases from V and 1 base from J, with 9 bases between. CDR3 length: 14 amino acids. Looked up from germline, CDR1 is MGHRA and CDR2 is YSYEKL. This chain's CDR3 is CASSQPTSSYEQYF. For the CDR3, the DNA is TGCGCCAGCAGCCAACCGACATCTTCCTACGAGCAGTACTTC.

The chain employs TRBV6-2 or TRBV6-3 and TRBJ2-3; D not certain. Germline V gene data show CDR1 as MNHEY and CDR2 as SVGEGT. Trimming removed 6 bases from V and 0 bases from J, with 25 bases in between. CDR3 length equals 19 residues. The CDR3 region is CASSDWAFPLGPSTDTQYF. The CDR3, as DNA: TGTGCCAGCAGCGACTGGGCGTTTCCCCTGGGCCCTAGCACAGATACGCAGTATTTT.

This sequence joins TRBV3-1 (or the pseudogene TRBV3-2) and TRBJ1-3; no definite D call. This CDR3 is built from 14 residues. CDR1 is LGHDT, CDR2 YNNKEL, per germline (reference sequence). Between the trimmed V and J ends, which lost 2 bases and 1 base, there was a span of 6 bases. The CDR3 coding sequence is TGTGCCAGCAGCCAATACGGGTCTGGAAACACCATATATTTT. Its protein is CASSQYGSGNTIYF.

Written as DNA, the CDR3 is TGTGCCAGCAGCATTGGGCGACAGGGGTTGAGCACTGAAGCTTTCTTT. It is translated as CASSIGRQGLSTEAFF. This rearrangement joins TRBV11-1 to TRBJ1-1; 8 bases match TRBD1. Trimming at V came to 5 bases and at J to 4 bases, leaving 12 bases not matched to a gene. The germline V gene encodes CDR1 SGHAT and CDR2 FQDESV (reference sequence). The CDR3 spans 16 residues.